A selection of T cell receptor beta chains follows, all from one sample in a study of blood T cell repertoires in COVID-19. The protocol was immunoSEQ multiplex PCR, while the TCRdb copy is restricted to in-frame clones and leaves out a portion. The top ten hold approximately 3.5% of the sample, which has approximately 59,000 clones, over 80% seen once. Material: peripheral blood. Receptors were obtained from a woman of 80 years or more with acute or convalescent COVID-19. Each CDR3 is given with its conserved first and last residue. Fields, in order: D gene, clone size, J gene, V gene, CDR3 DNA, CDR3 protein. A D gene is named only where the DNA matches it firmly. Size tells how often a clone was seen (once, few, many) or the class of an expanded clone, and some rows leave it out.

TRBD2,.,TRBJ2-5,TRBV5-1,TGCGCCAGCAGCGGGGGACTAGCGGGGATCCAAGAGACCCAGTACTTC,CASSGGLAGIQETQYF
.,.,TRBJ2-7,TRBV7-9,TGTGCCAGCAGCTCCAGGGGCAAGGGATACGAGCAGTACTTC,CASSSRGKGYEQYF
TRBD1,.,TRBJ1-2,TRBV5-1,TGCGCCAGCAGCTTCTCGACAGGGGCCGAGGGCTACACCTTC,CASSFSTGAEGYTF
TRBD2,.,TRBJ2-1,TRBV12-3/TRBV12-4,TGTGCCAGCACGCGCGGGGGGAATGAGCAGTTCTTC,CASTRGGNEQFF
.,.,TRBJ1-2,TRBV30,TGTGCCTGGGGGCCTAACTATGGCTACACCTTC,CAWGPNYGYTF
.,.,TRBJ2-5,TRBV5-1,TGCGCCAGCAGCTTGGTGGGGAGCGGCCAAGAGACCCAGTACTTC,CASSLVGSGQETQYF
TRBD2,.,TRBJ2-1,TRBV5-6,TGTGCCAGCAGCTTGAGGGACCTAGCGGGGAATGAGCAGTTCTTC,CASSLRDLAGNEQFF
.,once,TRBJ1-2,TRBV12-3/TRBV12-4,TGTGCCAGCAGTTTACAGGGCAACTATGGCTACACCTTC,CASSLQGNYGYTF
TRBD1,.,TRBJ2-2,TRBV11-3,TGTGCCAGCAGCTCCGGGACAGGGTCGGCCGGGGAGCTGTTTTTT,CASSSGTGSAGELFF
TRBD1,.,TRBJ1-3,TRBV6-1,TGTGCCAGCAGTGATGGGCAGGGGGTCTTTGGAAACACCATATATTTT,CASSDGQGVFGNTIYF
.,.,TRBJ2-1,TRBV9,TGTGCCAGCAGCGTAAGTGGGGGGGCCATGGATGAGCAGTTCTTC,CASSVSGGAMDEQFF
TRBD1,.,TRBJ2-3,TRBV4-3,TGCGCCAGCAGCAGACAGGGTGCAGTTACAGATACGCAGTATTTT,CASSRQGAVTDTQYF
TRBD1,.,TRBJ1-1,TRBV27,TGTGCCAGCAGTTCGCAGGGGGTAGTGAACACTGAAGCTTTCTTT,CASSSQGVVNTEAFF
.,.,TRBJ1-2,TRBV5-1,TGCGCCCGCAGCGGCCGGCCGGGGGGGGCTGAAGGCTACACCTTC,CARSGRPGGAEGYTF
TRBD1,.,TRBJ1-3,TRBV6-5,TGTGCCAGCAGTTACTCGGGACAGGGATCCGGAAACACCATATATTTT,CASSYSGQGSGNTIYF
TRBD1,.,TRBJ2-1,TRBV7-6,TGTGCCAGCAGCTTAGCCAGTACGACAGGGACGAATGAGCAGTTCTTC,CASSLASTTGTNEQFF
.,.,TRBJ1-1,TRBV20-1,TGCAGTGCTAGTATAGATTTGAACACTGAAGCTTTCTTT,CSASIDLNTEAFF
.,.,TRBJ2-2,TRBV5-1,TGCGCCAGCAGCTTGGGCAGGGCGGCGCAGGGGGAGCTGTTTTTT,CASSLGRAAQGELFF
TRBD1,.,TRBJ1-5,TRBV6-5,TGTGCCAGCAGTACCGACAGGGCCGGCAATCAGCCCCAGCATTTT,CASSTDRAGNQPQHF
.,.,TRBJ1-1,TRBV19,TGTGCCAGTAGTATAGATCTTAGGGGCATGGGCACTGAAGCTTTCTTT,CASSIDLRGMGTEAFF
TRBD2,.,TRBJ2-3,TRBV28,TGTGCCAGCAGCCCGACTAGCGGGGGCACAGATACGCAGTATTTT,CASSPTSGGTDTQYF
.,.,TRBJ2-2,TRBV29-1,TGCAGCGGTAGGGGCGCCGGGGAGCTGTTTTTT,CSGRGAGELFF
TRBD1,.,TRBJ1-2,TRBV19,TGTGCCAGTAGTATAGACCCGGGACAGGGGCGATCTAACTATGGCTACACCTTC,CASSIDPGQGRSNYGYTF
.,.,TRBJ1-6,TRBV27,TGTGCCAGCAGTTTCTCGTCATGGAGTTCACCCCTCCACTTT,CASSFSSWSSPLHF
TRBD2,.,TRBJ2-3,TRBV5-6,TGTGCCAGCAGGTTGCGGGGGAGTACAGATACGCAGTATTTT,CASRLRGSTDTQYF
.,.,TRBJ1-1,TRBV6-5,TGTGCCAGCAGTTCCGAAGTTTTCGAGTGGAACACTGAAGCTTTCTTT,CASSSEVFEWNTEAFF
.,.,TRBJ1-5,TRBV6-6,TGTGCCAGCACGGGGTCAGGGGAAGGCAATCAGCCCCAGCATTTT,CASTGSGEGNQPQHF
.,.,TRBJ1-6,TRBV5-5,TGTGCCAGCAGCTTGACGGGAAGGGATTATTCACCCCTCCACTTT,CASSLTGRDYSPLHF
.,.,TRBJ2-7,TRBV12-3/TRBV12-4,TGTGCCAGCAGTTTCGGAGGGTACGAGCAGTACTTC,CASSFGGYEQYF
TRBD2,.,TRBJ2-3,TRBV6-2/TRBV6-3,TGTGCCAGCAGTCTAGCGGGGGGCATGTCGCAGTATTTT,CASSLAGGMSQYF
.,.,TRBJ2-7,TRBV30,TGTGCCTGGAGACGGTTCAACTACGAGCAGTACTTC,CAWRRFNYEQYF
.,few,TRBJ1-5,TRBV27,TGTGCCAGCAGTTTTGGACAATACAATCAGCCCCAGCATTTT,CASSFGQYNQPQHF
TRBD1,.,TRBJ2-2,TRBV14,TGTGCCAGCAGCCTGCGCCGAGGACAGGGGACGAACACCGGGGAGCTGTTTTTT,CASSLRRGQGTNTGELFF
.,.,TRBJ2-1,TRBV27,TGTGCCAGCAGTTTAGGAGGGACCAACTACAATGAGCAGTTCTTC,CASSLGGTNYNEQFF
.,.,TRBJ1-5,TRBV19,TGTGCCAGTAGTATGTACACGTATAGCAATCAGCCCCAGCATTTT,CASSMYTYSNQPQHF
.,.,TRBJ2-2,TRBV19,TGTGCCAGTAGTATCGGGGTTAGAGACACCGGGGAGCTGTTTTTT,CASSIGVRDTGELFF
.,.,TRBJ2-2,TRBV3-1/TRBV3-2,TGTGCCAGCAGCCGCCTGGGGGCGGGGAACACCGGGGAGCTGTTTTTT,CASSRLGAGNTGELFF
TRBD1,once,TRBJ2-1,TRBV5-5,TGTGCCAGCAGCTTAAGGGACAGGGTCGATGAGCAGTTCTTC,CASSLRDRVDEQFF
.,.,TRBJ2-1,TRBV6-2/TRBV6-3,TGTGCCAGCAGTTACTCCATGGACGGGAATTACAATGAGCAGTTCTTC,CASSYSMDGNYNEQFF